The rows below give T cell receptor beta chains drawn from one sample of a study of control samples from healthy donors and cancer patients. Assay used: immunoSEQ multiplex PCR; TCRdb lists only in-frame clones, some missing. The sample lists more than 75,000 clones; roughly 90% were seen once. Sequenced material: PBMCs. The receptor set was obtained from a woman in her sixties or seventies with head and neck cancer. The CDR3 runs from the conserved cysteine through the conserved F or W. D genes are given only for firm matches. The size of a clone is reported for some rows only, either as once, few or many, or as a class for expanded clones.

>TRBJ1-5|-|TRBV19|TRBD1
TGTGCCAGTAGTATTGGGCAGGGGGTAGATCAGCCCCAGCATTTT
CASSIGQGVDQPQHF
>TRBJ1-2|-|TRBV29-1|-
TGCAGCGATTCAGGGGACTATGGCTACACCTTC
CSDSGDYGYTF
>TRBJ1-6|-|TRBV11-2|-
TGTGCCAGCAGCGCACAGGGACGGGGTAATTCACCCCTCCACTTT
CASSAQGRGNSPLHF
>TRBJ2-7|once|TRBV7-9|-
TGTGCCAGCAGCTTACCGAACAGACAGGCTTCCGAACCTTACGAGCAGTACTTC
CASSLPNRQASEPYEQYF
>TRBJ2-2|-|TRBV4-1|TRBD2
TGCGCCAGCAGCCAAGATTGGGCGGGAGGCACCAGGACCGGGGAGCTGTTTTTT
CASSQDWAGGTRTGELFF
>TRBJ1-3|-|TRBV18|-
TGTGCCAGCTCACCCCTACTGCATGGACAGTCCAACTCTGGAAACACCATATATTTT
CASSPLLHGQSNSGNTIYF
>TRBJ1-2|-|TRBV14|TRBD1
TGTGCCAGCAGCCACACAGGGGGCGCGGGGGCCTCCTATGGCTACACCTTC
CASSHTGGAGASYGYTF
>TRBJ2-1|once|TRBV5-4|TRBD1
TGTGCCAGCAGTTTCGACAGGGCCTCCTACAATGAGCAGTTCTTC
CASSFDRASYNEQFF
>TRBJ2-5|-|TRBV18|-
TGTGCCAGCTCACCCCCCGGGGAGACCCAGTACTTC
CASSPPGETQYF
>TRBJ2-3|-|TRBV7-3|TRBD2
TGTGCCAGCAGCCCGGGGACTAGCGGGAGAAGGAGCACAGATACGCAGTATTTT
CASSPGTSGRRSTDTQYF
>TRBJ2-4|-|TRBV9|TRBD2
TGTGCCAGCAGCGTAAGTCCGGGGGGTTTTGCCAAAAACATTCAGTACTTC
CASSVSPGGFAKNIQYF
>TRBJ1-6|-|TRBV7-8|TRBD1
TGTGCCAGCAGCTCCCGACAGGGGGCGGTCTATAATTCACCCCTCCACTTT
CASSSRQGAVYNSPLHF
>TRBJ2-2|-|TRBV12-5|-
TGTGCTAGTGGTTTGGTAGGGTTCACCGGGGAGCTGTTTTTT
CASGLVGFTGELFF
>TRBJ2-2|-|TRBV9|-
TGTGCCAGCAGCGGAAGGACGGGCACCGGGGAGCTGTTTTTT
CASSGRTGTGELFF
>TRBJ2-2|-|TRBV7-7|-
TGTGCCAGCAGCGTGACCAGAGAAAACGGGGAGCTGTTTTTT
CASSVTRENGELFF
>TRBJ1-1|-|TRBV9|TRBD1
TGTGCCAGCAGCGTAGAAGGACAGGGGAACACTGAAGCTTTCTTT
CASSVEGQGNTEAFF
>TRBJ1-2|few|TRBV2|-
TGTGCCAGCAGTGAAATTTTGGGCACTTACACCTTC
CASSEILGTYTF
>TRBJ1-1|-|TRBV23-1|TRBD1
TGCGCCAGCAGTCAAGAAAGGACAGGGATAAACACTGAAGCTTTCTTT
CASSQERTGINTEAFF
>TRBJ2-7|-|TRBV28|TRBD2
TGTGCCAGCAGTTTTCGGCCTAGCGGGGATTACGAGCAGTACTTC
CASSFRPSGDYEQYF
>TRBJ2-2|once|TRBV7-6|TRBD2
TGTGCCAGCAGCTCCAGACTAGCGGAGGGGACCGGGGAGCTGTTTTTT
CASSSRLAEGTGELFF
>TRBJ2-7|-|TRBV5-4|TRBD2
TGTGCCAGCAGCTTGGAGCTCGCGGGAGGTCGGGAGCAGTACTTC
CASSLELAGGREQYF
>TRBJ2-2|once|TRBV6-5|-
TGTGCCAGCAGTTGGTTCGGGGAGTTGAACACCGGGGAGCTGTTTTTT
CASSWFGELNTGELFF
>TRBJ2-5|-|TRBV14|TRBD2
TGTGCCAGCAGCCAAGTTCCCCGTTGGCTAGCGGGCCAAGAGACCCAGTACTTC
CASSQVPRWLAGQETQYF
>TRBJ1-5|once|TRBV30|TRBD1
TGTGCCTGGAGCATTTCAGGGGGCCGAGGCAATCAGCCCCAGCATTTT
CAWSISGGRGNQPQHF
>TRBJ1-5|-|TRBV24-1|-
TGTGCCACCAGTGATTCGACGGGTCTGGCCATGAATCAGCCCCAGCATTTT
CATSDSTGLAMNQPQHF
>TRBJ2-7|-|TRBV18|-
TGTGCCAGCAACCAAGGAACCTACGAGCAGTACTTC
CASNQGTYEQYF
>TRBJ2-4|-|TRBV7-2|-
TGTGCCAGCAGCCAAAGAGTTGACATTCAGTACTTC
CASSQRVDIQYF
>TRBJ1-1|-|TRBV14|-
TGTGCCAGCAGCCAAGCTGAGGGGCGCCGAGCTTTCTTT
CASSQAEGRRAFF
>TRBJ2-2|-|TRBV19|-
TGTGCCAGTAGTATAGATGTGGGGGTTGCGAACACCGGGGAGCTGTTTTTT
CASSIDVGVANTGELFF
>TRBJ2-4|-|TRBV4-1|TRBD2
TGCGCCAGCAGCCAAGGACTAGCGGGTGGCGTGGCCAAAAACATTCAGTACTTC
CASSQGLAGGVAKNIQYF
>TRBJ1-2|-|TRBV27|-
TGTGCCAGCAGCCCAACGGGGGCCTATGGCTACACCTTC
CASSPTGAYGYTF
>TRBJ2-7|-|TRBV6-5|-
TGTGCCAGCAGCCAGAAGGTCGGGCCCTACTACGAGCAGTACTTC
CASSQKVGPYYEQYF
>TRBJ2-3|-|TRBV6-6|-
TGTGCCAGCAGCGACGGTACGCAGTATTTT
CASSDGTQYF
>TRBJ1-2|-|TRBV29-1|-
TGCAGCGCGGGGGAAGCTAACTATGGCTACACCTTC
CSAGEANYGYTF
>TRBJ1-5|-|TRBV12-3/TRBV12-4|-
TGTGCCAGCAGTTGGGGTTCGTATCAGCCCCAGCATTTT
CASSWGSYQPQHF
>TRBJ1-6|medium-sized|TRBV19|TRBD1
TGTGCCAGTCGAGTACCAGCCGGGACAGGGAATTCACCCCTCCACTTT
CASRVPAGTGNSPLHF
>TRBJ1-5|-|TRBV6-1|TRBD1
TGTGCCAGCAGTGAGACAGGGAGGGGTCAGCCCCAGCATTTT
CASSETGRGQPQHF
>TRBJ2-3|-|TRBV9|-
TGTGCCAGCAGCGTATTTGCCTCTGATACGCAGTATTTT
CASSVFASDTQYF
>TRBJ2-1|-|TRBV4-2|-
TGTGCCAGCAGCCGAGAGGGAGACCTCAACAATGAGCAGTTCTTC
CASSREGDLNNEQFF
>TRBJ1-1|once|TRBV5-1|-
TGCGCCAGCAGCTTGCTTCAGGGGAACACTGAAGCTTTCTTT
CASSLLQGNTEAFF
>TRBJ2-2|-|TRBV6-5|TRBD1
TGTGCCAGCAGTCGACAGGGCGCGAACACCGGGGAGCTGTTTTTT
CASSRQGANTGELFF